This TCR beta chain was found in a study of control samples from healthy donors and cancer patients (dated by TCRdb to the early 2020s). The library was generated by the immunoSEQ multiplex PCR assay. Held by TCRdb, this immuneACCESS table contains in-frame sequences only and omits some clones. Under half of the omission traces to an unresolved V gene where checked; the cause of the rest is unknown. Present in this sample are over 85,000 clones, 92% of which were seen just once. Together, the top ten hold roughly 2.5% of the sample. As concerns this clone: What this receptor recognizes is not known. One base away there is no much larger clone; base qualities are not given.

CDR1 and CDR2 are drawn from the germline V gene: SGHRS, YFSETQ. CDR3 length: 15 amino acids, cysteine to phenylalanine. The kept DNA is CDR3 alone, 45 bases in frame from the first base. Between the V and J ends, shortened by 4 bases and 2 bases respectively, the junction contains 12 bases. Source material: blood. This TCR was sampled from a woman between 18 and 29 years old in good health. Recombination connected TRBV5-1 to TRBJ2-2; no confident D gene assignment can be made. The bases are TGCGCCAGCAGCCTGAGCGACCACAACACCGGGGAGCTGTTTTTT. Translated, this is CASSLSDHNTGELFF.